This T cell receptor beta chain is from a study of blood T cell repertoires in COVID-19. Trimming took 3 bases from V and 2 from J; bases not matched to a gene: 5. This CDR3 is built from 14 residues. Germline V gene lookup returns CDR1 SGHRS and CDR2 YFSETQ. Sequencing used immunoSEQ multiplex PCR; TCRdb keeps in-frame clones, though not all of them. The sample has approximately 92,000 clones, approximately 82% seen once. The V call is TRBV5-1, the J call TRBJ2-7, with 7 bases identical to TRBD1. Material: peripheral blood. This receptor was obtained from a man aged 60-69 years with acute or convalescent COVID-19. CDR3 sequence reads: CASSSRDSAYEQYF. CDR3 nucleotide sequence: TGCGCCAGCAGCTCCCGGGACAGTGCCTACGAGCAGTACTTC.